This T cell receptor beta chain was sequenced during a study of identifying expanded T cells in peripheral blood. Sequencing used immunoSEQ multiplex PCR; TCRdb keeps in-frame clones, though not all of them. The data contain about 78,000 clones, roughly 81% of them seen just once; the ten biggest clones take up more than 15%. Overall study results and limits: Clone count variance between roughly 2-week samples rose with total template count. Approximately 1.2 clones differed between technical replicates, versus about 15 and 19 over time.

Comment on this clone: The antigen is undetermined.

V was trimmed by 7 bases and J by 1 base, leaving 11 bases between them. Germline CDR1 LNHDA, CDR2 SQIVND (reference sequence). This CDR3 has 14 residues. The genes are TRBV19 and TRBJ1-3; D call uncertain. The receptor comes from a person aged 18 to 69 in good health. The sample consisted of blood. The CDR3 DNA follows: TGTGCCAGTAAGCAGTTCCCTTCTGGAAACACCATATATTTT. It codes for CASKQFPSGNTIYF.